Sequencing of this T cell receptor (beta chain) was carried out in a study of T-cell reconstitution after alpha-beta-depleted transplantation in children. Study-wide results and caveats: T-cell counts and diversity were attributed mostly to newly produced T cells one year after transplant. About two months after transplant, alpha-beta T cells reportedly came from several hundred expanded graft clones. Surviving recipient T cells and thymic progenitors underlay high day-60 TCRbeta diversity in some patients.

The TCRbeta library incorporated unique molecular identifiers. TCRdb re-analysed the PCR reads in MiXCR, keeping a single row per CDR3 protein. The repertoire includes around 190,000 distinct CDR3 sequences, 6.6% of them detected once, and 5.5% sits in the top ten. This clonotype was detected ten times or more. The antigen is undetermined. The CDR3 loop spans 14 amino acids. Trimming left V 1 base short and J 3 bases short, with 11 bases between. Germline CDR1 SGHRS, CDR2 YFSETQ. This clonotype was obtained from a boy aged 2 to 9 with acute lymphoblastic leukemia, due to receive a stem cell transplant. The rearrangement joins TRBV5-1 to TRBJ2-7; D might be TRBD1 (5 bases). The sample was PBMCs, taken before TCRalphabeta/CD19-depleted stem cell transplant. The CDR3 coding sequence is TGCGCCAGCAGCTTGTCGGCAGGGAACTACGAGCAGTACTTC. Translation: CASSLSAGNYEQYF. Looking up the rest from reference TRBV5-1 and TRBJ2-7 gives the full variable domain: KAGVTQTPRYLIKTRGQQVTLSCSPISGHRSVSWYQQTPGQGLQFLFEYFSETQRNKGNFPGRFSGRQFSNSRSEMNVSTLELGDSALYLCASSLSAGNYEQYFGPGTRLTVT.